The following is a TCR beta chain sequence with its context. The sample holds many counts of this clonotype. The antigen it binds to is not known. No base qualities exist here, and no much larger clone lies one base off it. This sample was taken from a study of early T cells in non-severe SARS-CoV-2 infection (dated by TCRdb to about 2021). In terms of the full investigation: Because TCR sequencing was done on bulk RNA from unsorted whole blood, the alpha and beta chains could not be paired.

Study-wide findings and limitations: Matching against VDJdb was skewed toward anti-spike CD8 responses, likely underestimated virus-specific expansions, and missed private and CD4 specificities.

Library preparation employed 5' RACE. TCRdb records NextSeq 500 as the sequencer. In the TCR library protocol, unique molecular identifiers were attached to individual cDNA molecules to correct for PCR bias and sequencing error. Both TCR alpha and beta chains were sequenced, and tight co-correlation was observed between alpha and beta sequence abundances in each sample. Regarding the original processing steps: V gene, J gene and CDR3 annotation of TCR sequences was performed with Decombinator V4. TCRs were defined as expanded if a significant change between any two time points was detected under a Poisson model with p below 0.0001. TCR abundances were normalised to the total number of TCRs sequenced in each sample and reported as counts per million. TRAV1-2 paired with TRAJ12, TRAJ20 or TRAJ33 defined MAIT TCRs, while TRAV10 paired with TRAJ18 defined iNKT TCRs. VDJdb, accessed 1 November 2021, was searched for CMV, EBV and SARS-CoV-2 annotated TCRs, excluding TCRs annotated for multiple antigens. The raw public reads went through TCRdb reprocessing: fastp at Q25, MiXCR clone calling, in-frame beta chains kept. Here each entry gathers all rows of one CDR3 protein and keeps the most common genes and DNA. TCRdb's processing, not the authors' own work, is the source of the V and J calls. This sample gives 60,000 to 75,000 distinct CDR3 sequences in total; about a tenth of them show up just once. The biggest ten clones account for roughly a sixth of the sample.

CDR1 LNHDA and CDR2 SQIVND are derived from the germline V gene (reference sequence). The CDR3 sequence holds 16 residues, the cysteine and phenylalanine included. Only CDR3 DNA is held: 48 bases, read in frame from base 1. The junction shows trimming of 6 bases on V and 3 bases on J, plus 15 bases between the germline ends. The study was a case-control design nested within a healthcare worker cohort in London, UK, with weekly nasopharyngeal swab PCR tests and blood sampling. Healthcare workers were recruited during the week of the UK lockdown, between 23 and 31 March 2020, and followed weekly for up to roughly 15 weeks.

The sequencing here drew on whole blood, taken at baseline. In this chain, TRBV19 is recombined with TRBJ1-6; a weak D assignment points to TRBD1 (6 bases agree). This receptor was identified in an adult who was a healthcare worker with PCR-confirmed SARS-CoV-2 infection or an uninfected control (not recorded which). The bases read TGTGCCAGTAGCAACTACCGGGACAACTATAATTCACCCCTCCACTTT. Its protein product is CASSNYRDNYNSPLHF.